These T cell receptor beta chains were read from a single sample in a study of beta chain features in type 1 diabetes. Sequencing was performed with immunoSEQ multiplex PCR; in TCRdb, only in-frame clones are kept and a portion is missing. In the table there are about 70,000 clones, roughly 49% of which are singletons. Sample: central memory CD4+ T cells from blood. The source of these receptors is a man aged 25 to 40 with type 1 diabetes. Each CDR3 is given with its conserved first and last residue. D genes are given only for firm matches. Size is omitted from some rows. Given values are once, few, many or a class for expanded clones.

abundance,v_gene,d_gene,j_gene,CDR3aa,CDR3nt
-,TRBV5-1,TRBD1,TRBJ1-1,CASSRLGTGRNEAFF,TGCGCCAGCAGCCGTTTGGGGACAGGACGAAATGAAGCTTTCTTT
-,TRBV25-1,-,TRBJ2-2,CARPDSANTGELFF,TGTGCCAGACCGGACAGCGCGAACACCGGGGAGCTGTTTTTT
-,TRBV18,-,TRBJ1-5,CASSPTPTKGYSNQPQHF,TGTGCCAGCTCACCGACACCCACCAAGGGGTATAGCAATCAGCCCCAGCATTTT
-,TRBV19,TRBD2,TRBJ2-1,CASSIDPRLAGVYNEQFF,TGTGCCAGTAGTATTGACCCCAGACTAGCGGGAGTATACAATGAGCAGTTCTTC
-,TRBV6-1,-,TRBJ2-5,CATTVQGGETQYF,TGTGCCACCACCGTCCAGGGTGGAGAGACCCAGTACTTC
-,TRBV6-6,TRBD1,TRBJ2-2,CASSYPGQSNTGELFF,TGTGCCAGCAGTTACCCGGGACAGTCGAACACCGGGGAGCTGTTTTTT
-,TRBV25-1,-,TRBJ2-1,CASSERGARGPSDEQFF,TGTGCCAGCAGTGAACGGGGGGCGCGGGGGCCCTCGGATGAGCAGTTCTTC
-,TRBV6-1,TRBD1,TRBJ2-7,CASSAMDRGAYEQYF,TGTGCCAGCAGTGCGATGGACAGGGGCGCCTACGAGCAGTACTTC
once,TRBV5-1,-,TRBJ1-2,CASSLAGGYAAYGYTF,TGCGCCAGCAGCTTGGCGGGGGGGTACGCAGCCTATGGCTACACCTTC
few,TRBV9,-,TRBJ1-4,CASSLLFEKLFF,TGTGCCAGCAGCCTCCTGTTTGAAAAACTGTTTTTT
few,TRBV30,-,TRBJ1-6,CAWRTTGLNSPLHF,TGTGCCTGGAGAACCACAGGGTTGAATTCACCCCTCCACTTT
-,TRBV5-4,-,TRBJ2-2,CASSVLFDTGELFF,TGTGCCAGCAGCGTACTATTCGACACCGGGGAGCTGTTTTTT
-,TRBV7-9,-,TRBJ2-5,CASSLDQARVTQYF,TGTGCCAGCAGCTTAGATCAAGCTAGAGTGACCCAGTACTTC
-,TRBV18,-,TRBJ2-1,CASSPGTTSGNEQFF,TGTGCCAGCTCACCCGGGACAACCTCGGGGAATGAGCAGTTCTTC
-,TRBV6-6,TRBD1,TRBJ1-2,CASSYYGGQGDNGYTF,TGTGCCAGCAGTTATTACGGGGGACAGGGAGACAATGGCTACACCTTC
-,TRBV27,TRBD1,TRBJ1-3,CASSPDRTDTIYF,TGTGCCAGCAGTCCGGACAGGACCGACACCATATATTTT
-,TRBV5-1,TRBD1,TRBJ1-2,CASSPTGTGDGYTF,TGCGCCAGCAGCCCTACCGGGACAGGGGATGGCTACACCTTC
-,TRBV5-4,TRBD1,TRBJ2-7,CASSQDRGSSYEQYF,TGTGCCAGCAGCCAAGACAGGGGGAGCTCCTACGAGCAGTACTTC
-,TRBV7-9,TRBD1,TRBJ1-2,CASRNLRQGYGYTF,TGTGCCAGCAGGAACCTCCGACAGGGCTATGGCTACACCTTC
few,TRBV29-1,TRBD2,TRBJ2-1,CSVRSPIGLADYNEQFF,TGCAGCGTTCGCTCACCGATCGGACTAGCGGACTACAATGAGCAGTTCTTC
-,TRBV10-3,-,TRBJ1-6,CAIRDSDSPLHF,TGTGCCATCAGGGACAGCGATTCACCCCTCCACTTT
few,TRBV27,TRBD1,TRBJ1-2,CARHRGLGGYTF,TGTGCCAGGCACAGGGGGCTCGGGGGCTACACCTTC
-,TRBV6-1,-,TRBJ2-2,CASSMDRNTGELFF,TGTGCCAGCAGCATGGACAGGAACACCGGGGAGCTGTTTTTT
-,TRBV4-1,-,TRBJ1-2,CASSRVGVNYGYTF,TGCGCCAGCAGTCGAGTAGGGGTTAACTATGGCTACACCTTC
-,TRBV5-1,-,TRBJ2-1,CASSLDGYNEQFF,TGCGCCAGCAGCTTGGACGGGTACAATGAGCAGTTCTTC
-,TRBV2,TRBD1,TRBJ1-3,CASTFQQGTGGNTIYF,TGTGCCAGCACTTTTCAACAGGGGACAGGTGGAAACACCATATATTTT
once,TRBV5-1,-,TRBJ1-2,CASSLDGRDYGYTF,TGCGCCAGCAGCTTGGATGGCAGGGATTATGGCTACACCTTC
few,TRBV7-2,TRBD1,TRBJ2-7,CASSRAGGSYEQYF,TGTGCCAGCAGCCGGGCAGGGGGCTCCTACGAGCAGTACTTC
once,TRBV18,-,TRBJ1-3,CASSRGTADSGNTIYF,TGTGCCAGCTCTCGAGGGACTGCGGACTCTGGAAACACCATATATTTT
-,TRBV6-1,-,TRBJ1-1,CASRPGGNTNTEAFF,TGTGCCAGCAGGCCTGGGGGGAATACGAACACTGAAGCTTTCTTT
-,TRBV5-1,-,TRBJ2-7,CASSFQGTYEQYF,TGCGCCAGCAGTTTCCAGGGGACCTACGAGCAGTACTTC
few,TRBV7-2,TRBD2,TRBJ2-4,CASSPGLAERGAKNIQYF,TGTGCCAGCAGCCCGGGACTAGCGGAGAGGGGTGCCAAAAACATTCAGTACTTC
-,TRBV6-1,TRBD1,TRBJ2-7,CASSHRDRGDEQYF,TGTGCCAGCAGTCACCGGGACAGGGGCGACGAGCAGTACTTC
-,TRBV7-7,-,TRBJ1-5,CASSSGGKAGAQSNQPQHF,TGTGCTAGCAGCTCGGGGGGGAAAGCGGGGGCGCAGAGCAATCAGCCCCAGCATTTT
-,TRBV28,-,TRBJ2-2,CASSLAGTGELFF,TGTGCCAGCAGTTTGGCAGGGACCGGGGAGCTGTTTTTT
-,TRBV6-5,-,TRBJ1-3,CASSYSMATRGNTIYF,TGTGCCAGCAGTTACTCGATGGCCACGAGGGGAAACACCATATATTTT
-,TRBV6-5,TRBD1,TRBJ2-7,CASSYDRDSSYEQYF,TGTGCCAGCAGTTACGACCGGGACAGCTCCTACGAGCAGTACTTC
-,TRBV2,TRBD1,TRBJ2-7,CASSGDRGYEQYF,TGTGCCAGCAGTGGGGACAGGGGGTACGAGCAGTACTTC
few,TRBV7-9,-,TRBJ2-1,CASSPLQGYYNEQFF,TGTGCCAGCAGCCCACTACAGGGCTACTACAATGAGCAGTTCTTC
few,TRBV6-1,-,TRBJ2-2,CASSEALRAGELFF,TGTGCCAGCAGTGAAGCGCTTCGAGCCGGGGAGCTGTTTTTT
-,TRBV7-2,-,TRBJ2-1,CASSPSRGLNNEQFF,TGTGCCAGCAGCCCCAGCCGGGGACTCAACAATGAGCAGTTCTTC
-,TRBV19,-,TRBJ1-2,CASRRSGQSYGYTF,TGTGCCAGTAGAAGGTCGGGACAATCCTATGGCTACACCTTC
-,TRBV19,-,TRBJ1-1,CASSAGLNTEAFF,TGTGCCAGTAGCGCAGGTCTGAACACTGAAGCTTTCTTT
few,TRBV4-2,-,TRBJ2-7,CASSQDRGQLRQAISYEQYF,TGTGCCAGCAGCCAAGATAGGGGCCAATTGCGACAGGCGATCTCCTACGAGCAGTACTTC
-,TRBV7-9,-,TRBJ1-3,CASSPRGSSGNTIYF,TGTGCCAGCAGCCCCCGGGGGAGCTCTGGAAACACCATATATTTT
-,TRBV4-2,TRBD2,TRBJ2-3,CASSQRGAGGAFTDTQYF,TGTGCCAGCAGCCAAAGGGGAGCGGGAGGAGCCTTCACAGATACGCAGTATTTT
-,TRBV5-1,TRBD2,TRBJ2-1,CASSLSGAMDNEQFF,TGCGCCAGCAGCCTGAGCGGGGCCATGGACAATGAGCAGTTCTTC
-,TRBV7-9,-,TRBJ1-1,CASSLDAGSTEAFF,TGTGCCAGCAGCTTAGATGCAGGTAGCACTGAAGCTTTCTTT
-,TRBV27,-,TRBJ1-4,CASSLGEGSGEEKLLF,TGTGCCAGCAGTTTAGGGGAGGGCTCAGGAGAGGAAAAACTGCTTTTT
-,TRBV12-5,-,TRBJ2-3,CASAKVEDGASFTDTQYF,TGTGCTAGTGCGAAGGTGGAGGACGGCGCTTCCTTCACAGATACGCAGTATTTT
few,TRBV5-5,-,TRBJ2-1,CASSPGNPTRSYNEQFF,TGTGCCAGCAGCCCCGGGAATCCAACGCGCTCCTACAATGAGCAGTTCTTC
-,TRBV2,TRBD1,TRBJ2-7,CASRGGGQGRYEQYF,TGTGCCAGCAGAGGGGGGGGACAGGGGAGGTACGAGCAGTACTTC
-,TRBV21-1,-,TRBJ1-1,CASNPSDPLPTRGAEAFF,TGTGCCAGCAACCCCTCGGATCCTTTACCCACGCGGGGGGCTGAAGCTTTCTTT
few,TRBV2,-,TRBJ2-3,CASSVGGRLDTQYF,TGTGCCAGCAGTGTTGGCGGTCGTCTCGATACGCAGTATTTT
-,TRBV11-2,-,TRBJ2-2,CASLSQPSAGELFF,TGTGCCAGCCTTTCACAGCCCTCGGCCGGGGAGCTGTTTTTT